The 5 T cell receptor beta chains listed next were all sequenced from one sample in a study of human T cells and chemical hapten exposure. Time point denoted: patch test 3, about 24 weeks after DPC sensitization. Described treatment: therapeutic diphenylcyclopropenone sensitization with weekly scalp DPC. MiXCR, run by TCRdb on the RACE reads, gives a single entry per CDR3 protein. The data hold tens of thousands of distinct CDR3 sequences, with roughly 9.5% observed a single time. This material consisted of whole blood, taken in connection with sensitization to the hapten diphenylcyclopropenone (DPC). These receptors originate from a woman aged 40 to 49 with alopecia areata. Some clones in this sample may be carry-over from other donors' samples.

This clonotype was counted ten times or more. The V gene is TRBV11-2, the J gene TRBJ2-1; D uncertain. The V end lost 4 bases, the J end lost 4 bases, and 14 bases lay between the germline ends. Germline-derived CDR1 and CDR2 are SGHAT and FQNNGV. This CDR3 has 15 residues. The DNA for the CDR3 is TGTGCCAGCAGCTCCGTCCCTACACAATACAATGAGCAGTTCTTC. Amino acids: CASSSVPTQYNEQFF.

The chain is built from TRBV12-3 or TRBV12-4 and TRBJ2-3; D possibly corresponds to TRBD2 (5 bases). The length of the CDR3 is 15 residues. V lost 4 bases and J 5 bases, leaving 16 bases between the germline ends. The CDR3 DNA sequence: TGTGCCAGCAGTTACGGGGTAGGGTCAGGAGATACGCAGTATTTT. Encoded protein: CASSYGVGSGDTQYF.

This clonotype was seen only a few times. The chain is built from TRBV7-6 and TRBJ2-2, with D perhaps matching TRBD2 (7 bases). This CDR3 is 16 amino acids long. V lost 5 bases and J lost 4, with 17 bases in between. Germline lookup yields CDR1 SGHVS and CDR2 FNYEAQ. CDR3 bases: TGTGCCAGCAGCCCCTTCGCGAGGGGGGGCACCGGGGAGCTGTTTTTT. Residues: CASSPFARGGTGELFF.

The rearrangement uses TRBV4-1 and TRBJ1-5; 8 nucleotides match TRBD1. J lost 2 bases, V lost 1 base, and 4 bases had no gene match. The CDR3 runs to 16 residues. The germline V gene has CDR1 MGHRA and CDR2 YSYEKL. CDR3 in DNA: TGCGCCAGCAGCCAAGCTTCGACAGGGGGCAATCAGCCCCAGCATTTT. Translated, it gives CASSQASTGGNQPQHF.

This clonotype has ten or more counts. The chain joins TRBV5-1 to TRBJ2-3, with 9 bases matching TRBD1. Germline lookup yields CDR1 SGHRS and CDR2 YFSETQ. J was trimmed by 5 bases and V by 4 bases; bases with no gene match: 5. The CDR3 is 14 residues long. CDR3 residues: CASSTGQGIDTQYF. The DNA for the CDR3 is TGCGCCAGCAGCACCGGACAGGGGATAGATACGCAGTATTTT.